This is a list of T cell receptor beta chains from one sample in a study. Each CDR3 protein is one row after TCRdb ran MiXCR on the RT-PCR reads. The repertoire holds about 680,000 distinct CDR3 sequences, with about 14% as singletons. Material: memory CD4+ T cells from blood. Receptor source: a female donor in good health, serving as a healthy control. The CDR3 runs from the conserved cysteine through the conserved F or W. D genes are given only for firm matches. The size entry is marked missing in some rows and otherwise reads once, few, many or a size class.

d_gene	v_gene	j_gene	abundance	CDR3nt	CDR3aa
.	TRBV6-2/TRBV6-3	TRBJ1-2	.	TGTGCCAGCAGTTACCTACGGACAGTCTATGGCTACACCTTC	CASSYLRTVYGYTF
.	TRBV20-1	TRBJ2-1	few	TGCAGTGCTCCCGACCTGGATGAGCAGTTCTTC	CSAPDLDEQFF
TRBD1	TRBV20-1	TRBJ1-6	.	TGCAGTGCGGGGACAGGGGGCGTCTCCTATAATTCACCCCTCCACTTT	CSAGTGGVSYNSPLHF
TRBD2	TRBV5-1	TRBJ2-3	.	TGCGCCAGCAGTTTTGGACTAGCGGGAGGAAGCACAGATACGCAGTATTTT	CASSFGLAGGSTDTQYF
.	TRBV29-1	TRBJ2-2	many	TGCAGCGTTGGGAGGGGGCTGAGCGGGGAGCTGTTTTTT	CSVGRGLSGELFF
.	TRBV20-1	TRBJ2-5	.	TGCAGTGCTAGAGATAGTCGGAGCTCACAAGAGACCTACTACTTC	CSARDSRSSQETYYF
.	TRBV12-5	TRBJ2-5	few	TGTGCTAGTGGGCGGAATCGACAAGAGACCCAGTACTTC	CASGRNRQETQYF
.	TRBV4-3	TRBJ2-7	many	TGCGCCAGCAGCCAAGATGTGGCCGGCGTTCAGTACTTC	CASSQDVAGVQYF
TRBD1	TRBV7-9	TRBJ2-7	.	TGTGCCAGCAGCTTAATAGCAGGGGGTTCCGAGCAGTACTTC	CASSLIAGGSEQYF
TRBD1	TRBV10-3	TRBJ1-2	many	TGTGCCATCAGTGGACAACAGGGGTCAGCTAACTATGGCTACACCTTC	CAISGQQGSANYGYTF
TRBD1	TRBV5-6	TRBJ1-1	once	TGTGCCAGCAGCTTGTGGGACAGTGGGGGTTCATTT	CASSLWDSGGSF
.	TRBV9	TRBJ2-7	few	TGTGCCAGCAGCGTAGCCCAGGGCTACGAGCAGTACTTC	CASSVAQGYEQYF
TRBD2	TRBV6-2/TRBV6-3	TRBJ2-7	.	TGTGCCAGCAAGGCGGGAGGAATCTACGAGCAGTACTTC	CASKAGGIYEQYF
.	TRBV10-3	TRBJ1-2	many	TGTGCCATCAGTGAGTCCCCAGAGACCTATGGCTACACCTTC	CAISESPETYGYTF
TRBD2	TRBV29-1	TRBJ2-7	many	TGCAGCGTTGGCGGGAGGGGCTACGAGCAGTACTTC	CSVGGRGYEQYF
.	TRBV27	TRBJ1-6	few	TGTGCCAGCAGTTTATCAACGGGGGTAGATTCACCCCTCCACTTT	CASSLSTGVDSPLHF
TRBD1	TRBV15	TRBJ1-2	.	TGTGCCACCAGCAGAGAGGCGGGACAGGGTAGCGTGCGCTTC	CATSREAGQGSVRF
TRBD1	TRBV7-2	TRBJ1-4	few	TGTGCCAGCAGCTCCCCTCCGGGACAGCGAAATGAAAAACTGTTTTTT	CASSSPPGQRNEKLFF
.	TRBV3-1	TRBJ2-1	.	TGTGCCAGCAGCCAAGATGAGGGCAGGGTGTTAGGTGAGCAGTTCTTC	CASSQDEGRVLGEQFF
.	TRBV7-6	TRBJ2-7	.	TGTGCCAGCAGCTTATCCGGGGAGTCCTACGAGCAGTACTTC	CASSLSGESYEQYF
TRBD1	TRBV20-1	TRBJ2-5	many	TGCAGTGCTAGAGATACAGGGGAAGTAGCCCAGTACTTC	CSARDTGEVAQYF
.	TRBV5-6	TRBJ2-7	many	TGTGCCAGCAGCTTCGTACCGGGAACGTACGAGCAGTACTTC	CASSFVPGTYEQYF
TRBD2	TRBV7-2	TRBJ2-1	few	TGTGCCAGCAGCCCCCCCCCCCTAGCGGATGAGCAGTTCTTC	CASSPPPLADEQFF
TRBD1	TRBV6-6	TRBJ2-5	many	TGTGCCAGCACCCCGACAGGGGGGAGGGAGACCCAGTACTTC	CASTPTGGRETQYF
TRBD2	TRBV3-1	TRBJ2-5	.	TGTGCCAGCAGCCAAGGGACTAGCGGGAGTCAGACCCAGTACTTC	CASSQGTSGSQTQYF
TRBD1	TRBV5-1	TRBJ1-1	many	TGCGCCAGCAGCTCGGGACAGCAGGAGGGTGAAGCTTTCTTT	CASSSGQQEGEAFF
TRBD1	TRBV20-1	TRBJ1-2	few	TGCAGTGCTAGAGATTCCGGGACAGGGGCTGGTAATGGCTACACCTTC	CSARDSGTGAGNGYTF
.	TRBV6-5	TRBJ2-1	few	TGTGCCAGCAGTTACTCGGGGGGCTCCTACAATGAGCAGTTCTTC	CASSYSGGSYNEQFF
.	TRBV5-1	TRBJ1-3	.	TGCGCCAGCAGCTTGATTGGAGGAAACACCATATATTTT	CASSLIGGNTIYF
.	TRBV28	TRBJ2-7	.	TGTGCCACCAGGTACCAGGGCTCCTACGAGCAGTACTTC	CATRYQGSYEQYF
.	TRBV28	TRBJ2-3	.	TGTGCCAGCAGACACAGCTCCAGCACAGATACGCAGTATTTT	CASRHSSSTDTQYF
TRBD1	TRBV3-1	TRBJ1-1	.	TGTGCCAGCAGCGAAGATTCCCCCGGCCGGCAGGGGGCGGACACTGAAGCTTTCTTT	CASSEDSPGRQGADTEAFF
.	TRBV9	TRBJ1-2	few	TGTGCCAGCAGCGTAGCTCAACGGACGGATAATGGCTACACCTTC	CASSVAQRTDNGYTF
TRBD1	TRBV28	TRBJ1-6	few	TGTGCCAGCAGTTCTCCTGCCCGGGACAGGGGAAATTCACCCCTCCACTTT	CASSSPARDRGNSPLHF
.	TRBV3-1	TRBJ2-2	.	TGTGCCAGCAGCCGAGGGTCGGGCACCGGGGAGCTGTTTTTT	CASSRGSGTGELFF
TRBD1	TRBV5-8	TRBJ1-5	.	TGTGCCAGCAGGTTGGAGACAGGGCAGCTTACCTATAGCAATCAGCCCCAGCATTTT	CASRLETGQLTYSNQPQHF
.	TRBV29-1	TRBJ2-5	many	TGCAGCGTCGTGGCCGAAGAGACCCAGTACTTC	CSVVAEETQYF
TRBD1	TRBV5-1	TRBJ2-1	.	TGCGCCAGCAGCCCAAACGGACAGGGGACCGATGAGCAGTTCTTC	CASSPNGQGTDEQFF
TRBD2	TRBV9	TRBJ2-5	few	TGTGCCAGCAGCACCCGTAGCGGGAACCAAGAGACCCAGTACTTC	CASSTRSGNQETQYF
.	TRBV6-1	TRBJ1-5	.	TGTGCCAGCAGTGAAGCGCTTCGGGATCAGCCCCAGCATTTT	CASSEALRDQPQHF
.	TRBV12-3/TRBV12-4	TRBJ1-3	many	TGTGCCAGCAGGGGGATTCAGAGCTCTGGAAACACCATATATTTT	CASRGIQSSGNTIYF
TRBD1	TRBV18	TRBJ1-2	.	TGTGCCAGCTCAGCCGAACAGGGGGCGCGCGGCTATGGCTACACCTTC	CASSAEQGARGYGYTF
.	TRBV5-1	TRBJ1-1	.	TGCGCCAGCAGACGCCCAGCAGAGTTGAACACTGAAGCTTTCTTT	CASRRPAELNTEAFF
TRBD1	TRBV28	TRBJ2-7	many	TGTGCCAGCAGTTCTCCGGGACAGGTTATAAAGCAGTACTTC	CASSSPGQVIKQYF
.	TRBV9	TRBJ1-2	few	TGTGCCAGCAGCGAATCTACCGGGACAACTCGGGGCTACACCTTC	CASSESTGTTRGYTF
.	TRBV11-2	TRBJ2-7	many	TGTGCCAGCAGCTTACCTTTGTACGAGCAGTACTTC	CASSLPLYEQYF
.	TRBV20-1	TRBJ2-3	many	TGCAGTGCTATAGGGGGTACGCAGTATTTT	CSAIGGTQYF
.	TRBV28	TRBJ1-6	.	TGTGCCAGCACCCAGAACTCACCCCTCCACTTT	CASTQNSPLHF